This TCR beta chain was observed in a study of Ad26.COV2.S vaccination and SARS-CoV-2 variants. Whole-study results and caveats: Recipients of vaccine and of placebo showed similar breadth of their non-spike TCR repertoires.

Measured with immunoSEQ multiplex PCR; TCRdb has only the in-frame clones, and not every one. The sample consists of roughly 460,000 clones, 80% to 90% of them appearing once. Treatment described: roughly 18 received Ad26.COV2.S at low or high dose, single or two shots; 5 received placebo; per-sample allocation not given. It was on day 63 after the first vaccine or placebo injection that samples were taken. The sample came from a Boston adult aged 18-55 years. The study used a vaccine consisting of an Ad26 vector that expressed Wuhan-strain SARS-CoV-2 spike. In its sample, this clone was seen a few times. Its target is not known. The CDR3 has 15 residues. V was pared by 0 bases and J by 10 bases, with 3 bases of the junction left unmatched. The germline CDR1 and CDR2 sequences are MNHEY and SVGAGI.

The source of this sequence is a person between 18 and 65 years old who received the Ad26.COV2.S COVID-19 vaccine or a placebo. Sequenced material: peripheral blood, taken in a trial of Ad26.COV2.S vaccine versus placebo. The chain combines TRBV6-5 with TRBJ1-6; 10 nucleotides line up with TRBD1. The CDR3 DNA reads TGTGCCAGCAGTTACTCGGGGGACAGGGGCTCACCCCTCCACTTT. Translating gives CASSYSGDRGSPLHF.